Listed below are T cell receptor beta chains from one sample, sequenced in a study of T cell repertoires in ileal Crohn's disease. Libraries were prepared by immunoSEQ multiplex PCR; TCRdb keeps only in-frame clonotypes and omits some of them. In the table there are 13,000 or so clones, around four fifths of which are singletons. The sequenced sample consisted of ileal tissue. Receptors originate from an adult with Crohn's disease. Both conserved end residues are part of each CDR3. Expanded clones get a size class; other rows say once, few or many, or leave the size out.

J,V,size,CDR3
TRBJ1-1,TRBV6-1,NA,CASTLEGAQNTEAFF
TRBJ1-4,TRBV2,NA,CASRPGTLQGAREKLFF
TRBJ1-5,TRBV7-9,NA,CASSPGQSDQPQHF
TRBJ2-1,TRBV7-7,NA,CASSLDLSSSGNEQFF
TRBJ1-1,TRBV29-1,once,CSAGHMNTEAFF
TRBJ1-5,TRBV6-1,NA,CASSAGQRNQPQHF
TRBJ2-3,TRBV6-4,once,CASSDSSGGADTQYF
TRBJ2-2,TRBV9,NA,CASSGGGLAGVGELFF
TRBJ1-3,TRBV2,NA,CASSPWTGRLPGNTIYF
TRBJ2-5,TRBV7-9,NA,CASSITRSGLAGQETQYF
TRBJ2-3,TRBV10-1,NA,CASSESKRLAAITDTQYF
TRBJ2-1,TRBV13,once,CASSWDRGSYNEQFF
TRBJ2-7,TRBV5-1,NA,CASSRGYNYEQYF
TRBJ1-2,TRBV2,NA,CASSDPGANYGYTF
TRBJ2-2,TRBV9,NA,CASSPPGTSTGELFF
TRBJ1-4,TRBV2,NA,CASSRQGGREKLFF
TRBJ1-1,TRBV6-5,NA,CASSYSTGGRTEAFF
TRBJ2-7,TRBV29-1,NA,CSVLRGTYEQYF
TRBJ2-1,TRBV6-1,NA,CAGSEADSYNEQFF
TRBJ1-3,TRBV18,NA,CASSTQTGVHSGNTIYF
TRBJ1-5,TRBV7-9,once,CASSLGQQNQPQHF
TRBJ2-3,TRBV9,once,CASSVGRGASTDTQYF
TRBJ1-1,TRBV4-1,few,CASSHGSNTEAFF
TRBJ2-3,TRBV6-4,NA,CASSDGAASTDTQYF
TRBJ2-2,TRBV6-4,NA,CASSEADRDTGELFF
TRBJ1-5,TRBV9,once,CASSRDRGSRRNQPQHF
TRBJ2-5,TRBV11-2,NA,CASSLAGGSKETQYF
TRBJ2-1,TRBV4-1,NA,CASSQGGIYNEQFF
TRBJ1-2,TRBV28,once,CASSPTDTSNYGYTF
TRBJ1-3,TRBV27,once,CASSRRTGSSGNTIYF
TRBJ1-2,TRBV6-1,once,CASSEWTYGYTF
TRBJ2-1,TRBV30,NA,CAWLGGEYNEQFF
TRBJ2-7,TRBV5-5,NA,CASSLTGSYEQYF
TRBJ2-3,TRBV19,once,CASSNPTGDDTQYF
TRBJ1-4,TRBV5-6,NA,CASSGVGGNEKLFF
TRBJ1-2,TRBV20-1,NA,CIQDRVGGYTF
TRBJ2-1,TRBV11-2,NA,CASTGTSFHEQFF
TRBJ2-5,TRBV5-6,few,CASSSWQQETQYF
TRBJ1-5,TRBV6-1,once,CASSTDSHQPQHF
TRBJ1-2,TRBV28,NA,CASREGTGTGYTF
TRBJ2-4,TRBV11-2,NA,CASSLGLDIQYF
TRBJ1-4,TRBV27,NA,CASRRDRANEKLFF
TRBJ1-6,TRBV7-3,NA,CASSLAGGNSPLHF
TRBJ1-3,TRBV19,NA,CASTRGGSGNTIYF
TRBJ2-7,TRBV5-1,NA,CASSSITGGAYEQYF
TRBJ2-7,TRBV9,NA,CASSMGLTTYEQYF
TRBJ1-2,TRBV29-1,NA,CSVEETAGTGGYTF
TRBJ2-5,TRBV6-5,NA,CASSYSSGRETQYF
TRBJ2-7,TRBV6-6,NA,CASRPGLAGSEQYF